This T cell receptor (beta chain) was profiled in a study of blood T cell repertoires in COVID-19. Study-level information: Italy, Spain and the United States were the sources of the convalescent and acute COVID-19 samples. Sources were T cells, B-cell-depleted T cells, or PBMCs; the material itself was cDNA or gDNA.

With 5 bases removed from V and 0 bases from J, the gap between germline ends came to 5 bases. Germline V gene lookup returns CDR1 SGHTA and CDR2 FQGNSA. The CDR3 covers 12 residues. As processed by the authors: Amplification from reference gene primers served as the basis for estimated nucleated cell counts. Produced via immunoSEQ multiplex PCR; TCRdb's table is partial and in-frame only. V and J calls and clone size are copied from that table; D and trimming were computed from the DNA. Of about 52,000 clones in the sample, around 84% were seen once. J is TRBJ2-7 and V is TRBV7-2, with no clear D. The receptor's source is a man aged 65-85 years with acute or convalescent COVID-19. Sequences were obtained from peripheral blood. The chain's CDR3 is CASSASSYEQYF. CDR3 DNA sequence: TGTGCCAGCAGCGCGTCCTCCTACGAGCAGTACTTC.